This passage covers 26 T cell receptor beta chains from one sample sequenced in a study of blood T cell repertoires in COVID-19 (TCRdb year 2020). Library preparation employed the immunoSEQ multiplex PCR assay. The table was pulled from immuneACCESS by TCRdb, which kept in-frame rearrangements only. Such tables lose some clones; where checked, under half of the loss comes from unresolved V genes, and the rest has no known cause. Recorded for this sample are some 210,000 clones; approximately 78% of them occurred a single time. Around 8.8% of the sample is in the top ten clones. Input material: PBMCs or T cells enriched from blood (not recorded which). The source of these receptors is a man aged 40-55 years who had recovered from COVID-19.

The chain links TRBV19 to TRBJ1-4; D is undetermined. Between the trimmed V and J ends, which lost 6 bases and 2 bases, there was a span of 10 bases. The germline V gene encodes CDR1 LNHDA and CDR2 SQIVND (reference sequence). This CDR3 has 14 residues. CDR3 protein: CASRTGNTNEKLFF. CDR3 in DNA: TGTGCCAGTAGAACCGGGAATACTAATGAAAAACTGTTTTTT.

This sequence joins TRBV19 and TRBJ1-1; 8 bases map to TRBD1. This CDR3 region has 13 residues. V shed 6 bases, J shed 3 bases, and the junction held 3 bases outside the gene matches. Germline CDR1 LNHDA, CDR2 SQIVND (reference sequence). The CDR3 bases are TGTGCCAGTAGGACGGACAGGGACACTGAAGCTTTCTTT. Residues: CASRTDRDTEAFF.

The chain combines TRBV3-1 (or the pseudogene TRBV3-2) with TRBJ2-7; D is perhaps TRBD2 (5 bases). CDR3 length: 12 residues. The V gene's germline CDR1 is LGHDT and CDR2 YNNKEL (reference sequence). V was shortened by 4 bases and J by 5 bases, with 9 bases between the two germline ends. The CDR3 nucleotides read TGTGCCAGCAGCCTGAGGGCCCACGAGCAGTACTTC. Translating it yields CASSLRAHEQYF.

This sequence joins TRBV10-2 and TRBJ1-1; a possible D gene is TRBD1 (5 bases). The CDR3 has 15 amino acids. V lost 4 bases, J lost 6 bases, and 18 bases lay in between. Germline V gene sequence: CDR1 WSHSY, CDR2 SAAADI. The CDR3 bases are TGCGCCAGCAGTGTTTCGGCAGGGTGGATCGCTGAAGCTTTCTTT. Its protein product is CASSVSAGWIAEAFF.

The CDR3 DNA sequence: TGTGCCAGCAGACCCCGGGACAGGGGTTGGAACTATGGCTACACCTTC. Translated, it gives CASRPRDRGWNYGYTF. The J gene is TRBJ1-2, the V gene TRBV5-4; 10 bases match TRBD1. Unmatched junction bases numbered 9, after V lost 5 bases and J lost 2 bases. Germline values: CDR1 SGHNT, CDR2 YYREEE (reference sequence). This CDR3 region has 16 residues.

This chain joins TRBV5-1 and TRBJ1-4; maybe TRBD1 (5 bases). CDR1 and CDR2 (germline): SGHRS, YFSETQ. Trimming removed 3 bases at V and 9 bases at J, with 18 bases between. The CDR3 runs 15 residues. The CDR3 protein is CASSWNGGDGQKLFF. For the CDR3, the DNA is TGCGCCAGCAGCTGGAATGGCGGGGACGGTCAAAAACTGTTTTTT.

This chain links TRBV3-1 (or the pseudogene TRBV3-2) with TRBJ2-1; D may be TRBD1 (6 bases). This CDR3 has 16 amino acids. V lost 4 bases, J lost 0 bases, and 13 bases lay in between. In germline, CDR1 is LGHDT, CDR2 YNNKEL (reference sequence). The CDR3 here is CASSRGQGSSYNEQFF. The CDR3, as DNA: TGTGCCAGCAGCCGGGGGCAAGGAAGCTCCTACAATGAGCAGTTCTTC.

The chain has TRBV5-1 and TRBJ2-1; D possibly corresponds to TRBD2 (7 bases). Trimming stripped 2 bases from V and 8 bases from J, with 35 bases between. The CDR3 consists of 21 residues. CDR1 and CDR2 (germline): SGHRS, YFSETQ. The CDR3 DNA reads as TGCGCCAGCAGCTTCTCTAAGGACAGCGGGATTGATTCCGGTTTGTACGATGAGCAGTTCTTC. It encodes CASSFSKDSGIDSGLYDEQFF. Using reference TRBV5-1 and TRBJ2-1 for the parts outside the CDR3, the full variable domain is KAGVTQTPRYLIKTRGQQVTLSCSPISGHRSVSWYQQTPGQGLQFLFEYFSETQRNKGNFPGRFSGRQFSNSRSEMNVSTLELGDSALYLCASSFSKDSGIDSGLYDEQFFGPGTRLTVL.

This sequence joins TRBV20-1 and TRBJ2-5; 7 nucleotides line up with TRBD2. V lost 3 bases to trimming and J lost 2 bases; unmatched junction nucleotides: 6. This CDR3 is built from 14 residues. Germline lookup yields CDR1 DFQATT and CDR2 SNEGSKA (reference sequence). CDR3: CSASNREGQETQYF. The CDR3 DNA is TGCAGTGCTAGTAATAGGGAGGGGCAAGAGACCCAGTACTTC.

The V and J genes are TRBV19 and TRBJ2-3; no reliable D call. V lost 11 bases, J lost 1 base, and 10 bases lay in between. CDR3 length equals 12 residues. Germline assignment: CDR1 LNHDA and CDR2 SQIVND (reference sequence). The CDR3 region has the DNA TGTGCCGCTGGAGCCCGCACAGATACGCAGTATTTT. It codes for CAAGARTDTQYF.

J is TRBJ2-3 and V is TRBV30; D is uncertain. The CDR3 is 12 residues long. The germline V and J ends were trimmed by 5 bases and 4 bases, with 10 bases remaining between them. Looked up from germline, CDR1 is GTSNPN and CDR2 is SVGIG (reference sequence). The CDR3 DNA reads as TGTGCCTGGGCGCCTACCCCAGATACGCAGTATTTT. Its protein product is CAWAPTPDTQYF.

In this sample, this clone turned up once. The CDR3 loop reads CASSRMAGGPNTEAFF. The CDR3 region has the DNA TGCGCCAGCAGCAGGATGGCAGGGGGCCCGAACACTGAAGCTTTCTTT. J is TRBJ1-1 and V is TRBV5-1; 8 bases align to TRBD1. The V gene's germline CDR1 is SGHRS and CDR2 YFSETQ. Trimming took 4 bases from V and 1 from J; bases not matched to a gene: 9. The CDR3 spans 16 residues.

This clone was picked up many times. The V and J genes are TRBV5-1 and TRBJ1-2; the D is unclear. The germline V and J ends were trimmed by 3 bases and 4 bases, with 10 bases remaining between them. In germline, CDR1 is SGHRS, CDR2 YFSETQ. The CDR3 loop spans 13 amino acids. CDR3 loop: CASSSMGIYGYTF. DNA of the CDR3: TGCGCCAGCAGCTCAATGGGCATCTATGGCTACACCTTC.

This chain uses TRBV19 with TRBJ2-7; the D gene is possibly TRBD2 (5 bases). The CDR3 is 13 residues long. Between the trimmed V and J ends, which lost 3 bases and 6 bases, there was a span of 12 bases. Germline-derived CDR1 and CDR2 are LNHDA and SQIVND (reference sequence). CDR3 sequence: CASSILAWGEQYF. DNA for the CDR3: TGTGCCAGTAGTATTTTAGCGTGGGGCGAGCAGTACTTC.

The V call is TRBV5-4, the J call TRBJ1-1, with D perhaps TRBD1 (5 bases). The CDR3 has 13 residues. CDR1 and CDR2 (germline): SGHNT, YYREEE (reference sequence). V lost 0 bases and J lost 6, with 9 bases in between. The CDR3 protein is CASSLAGGPEAFF. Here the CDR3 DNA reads TGTGCCAGCAGCTTGGCCGGGGGACCTGAAGCTTTCTTT.

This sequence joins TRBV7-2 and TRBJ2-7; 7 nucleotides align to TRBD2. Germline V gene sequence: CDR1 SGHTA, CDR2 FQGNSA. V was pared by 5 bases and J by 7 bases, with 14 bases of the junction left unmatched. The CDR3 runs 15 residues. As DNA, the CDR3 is TGTGCCAGCAGCCAGTTTGTGGGAGGGCCGTGGGAGCAGTACTTC. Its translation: CASSQFVGGPWEQYF.

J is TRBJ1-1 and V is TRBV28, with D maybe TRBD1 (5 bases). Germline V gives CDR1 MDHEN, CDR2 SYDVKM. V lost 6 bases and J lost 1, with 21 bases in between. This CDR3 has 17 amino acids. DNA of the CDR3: TGTGCCAGCAGGCGGGGAAAAGGGACCCTTGGGAACACTGAAGCTTTCTTT. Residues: CASRRGKGTLGNTEAFF.

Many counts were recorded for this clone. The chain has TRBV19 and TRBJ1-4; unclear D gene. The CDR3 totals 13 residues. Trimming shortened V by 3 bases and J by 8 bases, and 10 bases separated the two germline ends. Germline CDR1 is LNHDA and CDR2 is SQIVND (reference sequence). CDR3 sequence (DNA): TGTGCCAGTAGTATGGGCGGGGAAGAAAAACTGTTTTTT. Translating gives CASSMGGEEKLFF.

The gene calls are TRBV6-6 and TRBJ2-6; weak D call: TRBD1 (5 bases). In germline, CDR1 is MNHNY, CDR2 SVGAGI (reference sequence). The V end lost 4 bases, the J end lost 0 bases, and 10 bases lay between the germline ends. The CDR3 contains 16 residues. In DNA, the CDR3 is TGTGCCAGCAGTTCCCCGACAGACTCTGGGGCCAACGTCCTGACTTTC. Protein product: CASSSPTDSGANVLTF.

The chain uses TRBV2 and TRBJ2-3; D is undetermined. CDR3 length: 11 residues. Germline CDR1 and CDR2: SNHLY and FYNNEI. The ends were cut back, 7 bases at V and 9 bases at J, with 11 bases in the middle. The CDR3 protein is CASNAVGTQYF. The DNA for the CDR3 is TGTGCCAGCAACGCGGTAGGAACGCAGTATTTT.

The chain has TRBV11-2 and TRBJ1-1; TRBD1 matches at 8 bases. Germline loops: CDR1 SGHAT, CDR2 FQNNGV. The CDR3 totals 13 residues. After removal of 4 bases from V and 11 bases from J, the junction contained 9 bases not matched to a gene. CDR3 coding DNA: TGTGCCAGCAGCTGGGGACAGGCTACGCGGGCTTTCTTT. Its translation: CASSWGQATRAFF. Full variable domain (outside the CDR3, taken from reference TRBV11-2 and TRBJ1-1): EAGVAQSPRYKIIEKRQSVAFWCNPISGHATLYWYQQILGQGPKLLIQFQNNGVVDDSQLPKDRFSAERLKGVDSTLKIQPAKLEDSAVYLCASSWGQATRAFFGQGTRLTVV.

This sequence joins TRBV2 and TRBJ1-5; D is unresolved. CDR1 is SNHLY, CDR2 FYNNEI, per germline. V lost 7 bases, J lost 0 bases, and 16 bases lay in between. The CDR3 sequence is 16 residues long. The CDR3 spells CASTLRYVNSNQPQHF. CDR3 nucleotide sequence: TGTGCCAGCACCCTGAGGTACGTGAATAGCAATCAGCCCCAGCATTTT.

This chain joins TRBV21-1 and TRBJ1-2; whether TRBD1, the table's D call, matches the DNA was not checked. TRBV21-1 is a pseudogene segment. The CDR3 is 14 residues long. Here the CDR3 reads CASSGPVSNYGYTF. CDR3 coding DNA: TGTGCCAGCAGTGGCCCAGTTTCTAACTATGGCTACACCTTC.

Here the CDR3 reads CASSLTGRGRSNEQFF. The CDR3 DNA is TGTGCCAGCAGCTTGACAGGTAGGGGGCGCTCCAATGAGCAGTTCTTC. The chain has TRBV5-4 and TRBJ2-1; 7 bases map to TRBD1. The CDR3 covers 16 residues. Looked up from germline, CDR1 is SGHNT and CDR2 is YYREEE (reference sequence). J gave up 6 bases and V 1 base, and 10 bases lay outside the gene matches.

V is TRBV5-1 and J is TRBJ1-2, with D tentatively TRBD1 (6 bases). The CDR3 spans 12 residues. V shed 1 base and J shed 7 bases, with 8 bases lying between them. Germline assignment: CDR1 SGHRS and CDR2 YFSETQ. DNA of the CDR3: TGCGCCAGCAGCTTGACAGGGTTTGGCTACACCTTC. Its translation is CASSLTGFGYTF.

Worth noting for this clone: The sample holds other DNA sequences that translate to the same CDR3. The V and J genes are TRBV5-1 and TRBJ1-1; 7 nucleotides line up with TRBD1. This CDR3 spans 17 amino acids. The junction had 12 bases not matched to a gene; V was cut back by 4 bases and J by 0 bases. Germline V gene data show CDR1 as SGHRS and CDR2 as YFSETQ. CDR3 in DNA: TGCGCCAGCAGCCCCCGGGACAGAGGGCTCTTGAACACTGAAGCTTTCTTT. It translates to CASSPRDRGLLNTEAFF. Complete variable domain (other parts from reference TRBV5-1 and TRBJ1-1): KAGVTQTPRYLIKTRGQQVTLSCSPISGHRSVSWYQQTPGQGLQFLFEYFSETQRNKGNFPGRFSGRQFSNSRSEMNVSTLELGDSALYLCASSPRDRGLLNTEAFFGQGTRLTVV.